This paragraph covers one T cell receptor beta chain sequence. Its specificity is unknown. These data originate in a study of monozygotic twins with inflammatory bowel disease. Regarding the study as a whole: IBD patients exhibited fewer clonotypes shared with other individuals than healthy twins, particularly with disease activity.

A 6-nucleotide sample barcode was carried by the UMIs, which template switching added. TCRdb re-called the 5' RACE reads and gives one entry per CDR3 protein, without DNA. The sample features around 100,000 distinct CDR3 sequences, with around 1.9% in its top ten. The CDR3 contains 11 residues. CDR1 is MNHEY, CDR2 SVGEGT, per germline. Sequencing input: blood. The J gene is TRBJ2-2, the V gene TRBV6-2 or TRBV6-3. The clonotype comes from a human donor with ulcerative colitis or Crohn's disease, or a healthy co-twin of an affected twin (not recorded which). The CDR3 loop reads CASSAAGELFF.